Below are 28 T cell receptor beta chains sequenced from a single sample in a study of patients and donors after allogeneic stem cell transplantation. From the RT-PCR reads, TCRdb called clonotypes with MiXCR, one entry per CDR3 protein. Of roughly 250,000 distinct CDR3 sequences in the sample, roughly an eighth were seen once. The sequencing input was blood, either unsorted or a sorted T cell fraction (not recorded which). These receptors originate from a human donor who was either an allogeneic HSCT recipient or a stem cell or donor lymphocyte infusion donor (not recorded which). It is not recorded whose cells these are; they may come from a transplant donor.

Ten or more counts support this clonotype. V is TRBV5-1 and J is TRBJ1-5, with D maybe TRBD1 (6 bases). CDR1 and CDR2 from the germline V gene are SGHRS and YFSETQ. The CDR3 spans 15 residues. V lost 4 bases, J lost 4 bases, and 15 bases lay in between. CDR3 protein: CASSPGTIGNQPQHF. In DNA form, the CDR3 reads TGCGCCAGCAGCCCTGGGACAATCGGAAATCAGCCCCAGCATTTT.

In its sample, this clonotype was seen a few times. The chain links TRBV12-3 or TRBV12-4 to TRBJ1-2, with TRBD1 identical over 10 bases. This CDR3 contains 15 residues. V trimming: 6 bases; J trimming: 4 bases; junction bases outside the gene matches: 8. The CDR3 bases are TGTGCCAGCAGCACGTCCCGGGACAGGGGCTATGGCTACACCTTC. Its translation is CASSTSRDRGYGYTF.

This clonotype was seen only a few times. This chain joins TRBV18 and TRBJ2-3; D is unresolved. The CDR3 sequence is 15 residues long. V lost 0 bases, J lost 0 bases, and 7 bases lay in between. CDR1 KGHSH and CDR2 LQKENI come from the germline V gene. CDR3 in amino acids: CASSPPSASTDTQYF. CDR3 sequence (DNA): TGTGCCAGCTCACCACCGTCAGCTAGCACAGATACGCAGTATTTT.

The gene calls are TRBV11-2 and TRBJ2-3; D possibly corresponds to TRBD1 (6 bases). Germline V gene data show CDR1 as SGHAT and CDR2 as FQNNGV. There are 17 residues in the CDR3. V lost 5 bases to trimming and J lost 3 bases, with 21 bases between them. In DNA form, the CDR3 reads TGTGCCAGCAGCGTCCGATTGGGGGCGAGGGGAACAGATACGCAGTATTTT. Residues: CASSVRLGARGTDTQYF.

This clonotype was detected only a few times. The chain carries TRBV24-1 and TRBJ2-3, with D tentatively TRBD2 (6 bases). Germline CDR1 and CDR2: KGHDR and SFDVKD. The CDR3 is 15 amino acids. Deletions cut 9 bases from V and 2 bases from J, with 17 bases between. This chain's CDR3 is CATAPHGGATDTQYF. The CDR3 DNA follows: TGTGCCACCGCACCTCACGGGGGAGCCACAGATACGCAGTATTTT.

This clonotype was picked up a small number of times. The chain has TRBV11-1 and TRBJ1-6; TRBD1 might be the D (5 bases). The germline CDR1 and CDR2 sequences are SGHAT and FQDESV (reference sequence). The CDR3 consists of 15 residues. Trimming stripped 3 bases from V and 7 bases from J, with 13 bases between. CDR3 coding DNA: TGTGCCAGCAGCTTGCACAGTGGGGACAATTCACCCCTCCACTTT. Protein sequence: CASSLHSGDNSPLHF. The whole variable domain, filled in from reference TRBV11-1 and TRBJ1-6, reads EAEVAQSPRYKITEKSQAVAFWCDPISGHATLYWYRQILGQGPELLVQFQDESVVDDSQLPKDRFSAERLKGVDSTLKIQPAELGDSAMYLCASSLHSGDNSPLHFGNGTRLTVT.

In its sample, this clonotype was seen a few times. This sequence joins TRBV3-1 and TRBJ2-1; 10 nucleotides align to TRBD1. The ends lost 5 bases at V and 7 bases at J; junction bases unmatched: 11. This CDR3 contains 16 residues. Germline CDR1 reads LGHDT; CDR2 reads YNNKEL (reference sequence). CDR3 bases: TGTGCCAGCAGCAGCTCGACAGGGGGCGCCCGGAATGAGCAGTTCTTC. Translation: CASSSSTGGARNEQFF.

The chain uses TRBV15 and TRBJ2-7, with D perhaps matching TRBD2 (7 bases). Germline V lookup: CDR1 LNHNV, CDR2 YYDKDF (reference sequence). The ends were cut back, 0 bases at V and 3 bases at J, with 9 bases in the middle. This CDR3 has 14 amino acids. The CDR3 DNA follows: TGTGCCACCAGCAGAGAGGGAGGGGGCTACGAGCAGTACTTC. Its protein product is CATSREGGGYEQYF.

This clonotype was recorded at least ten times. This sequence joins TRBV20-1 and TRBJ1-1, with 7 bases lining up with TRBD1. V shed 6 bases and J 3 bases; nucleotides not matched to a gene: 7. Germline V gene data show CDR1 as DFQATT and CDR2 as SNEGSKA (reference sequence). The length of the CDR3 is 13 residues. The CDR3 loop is CSANRQGHTEAFF. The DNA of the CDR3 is TGCAGTGCCAATCGACAGGGCCACACTGAAGCTTTCTTT.

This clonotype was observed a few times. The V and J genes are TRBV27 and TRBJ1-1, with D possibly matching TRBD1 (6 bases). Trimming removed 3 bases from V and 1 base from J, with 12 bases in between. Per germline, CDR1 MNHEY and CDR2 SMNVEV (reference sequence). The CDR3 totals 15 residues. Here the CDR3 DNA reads TGTGCCAGCAGTTTCACAGGGAAGGAGAACACTGAAGCTTTCTTT. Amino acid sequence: CASSFTGKENTEAFF.

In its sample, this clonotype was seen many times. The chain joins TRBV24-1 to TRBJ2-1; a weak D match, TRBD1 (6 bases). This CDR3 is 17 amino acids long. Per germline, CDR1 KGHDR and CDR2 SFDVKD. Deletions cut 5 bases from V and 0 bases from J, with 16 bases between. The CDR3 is CATSAPGTRSSYNEQFF. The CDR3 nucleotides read TGTGCCACCAGTGCCCCCGGGACAAGGAGCTCCTACAATGAGCAGTTCTTC.

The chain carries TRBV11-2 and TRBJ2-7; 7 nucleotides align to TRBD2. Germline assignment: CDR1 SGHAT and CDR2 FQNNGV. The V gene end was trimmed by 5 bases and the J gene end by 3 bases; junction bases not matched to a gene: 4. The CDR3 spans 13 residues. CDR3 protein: CASSRGGYYEQYF. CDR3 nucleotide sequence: TGTGCCAGCAGCCGCGGGGGTTACTACGAGCAGTACTTC.

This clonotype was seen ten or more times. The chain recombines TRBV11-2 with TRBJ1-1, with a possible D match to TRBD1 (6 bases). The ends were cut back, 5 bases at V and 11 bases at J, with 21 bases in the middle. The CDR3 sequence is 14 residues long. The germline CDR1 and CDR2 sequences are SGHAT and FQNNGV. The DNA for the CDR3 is TGTGCCAGCAGCCCCGAACAGGGCTCTTTTTCGGCTTTCTTT. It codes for CASSPEQGSFSAFF.

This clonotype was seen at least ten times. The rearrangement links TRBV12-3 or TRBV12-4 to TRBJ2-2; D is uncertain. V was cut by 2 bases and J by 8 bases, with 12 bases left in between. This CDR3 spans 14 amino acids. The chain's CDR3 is CASSLSVQAGELFF. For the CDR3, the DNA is TGTGCCAGCAGTTTAAGTGTACAAGCGGGGGAGCTGTTTTTT.

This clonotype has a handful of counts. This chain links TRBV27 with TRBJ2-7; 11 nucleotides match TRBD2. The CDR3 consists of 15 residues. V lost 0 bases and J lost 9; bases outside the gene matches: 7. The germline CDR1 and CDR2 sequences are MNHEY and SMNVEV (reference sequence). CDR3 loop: CASSLSSSGRTGQYF. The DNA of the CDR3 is TGTGCCAGCAGTTTATCGTCTAGCGGGAGGACGGGGCAGTACTTC.

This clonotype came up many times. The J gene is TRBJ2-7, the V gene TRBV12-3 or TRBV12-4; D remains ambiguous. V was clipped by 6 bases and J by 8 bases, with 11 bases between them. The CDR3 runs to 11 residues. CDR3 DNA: TGTGCCAGCAGCTCGACCCCGCAGCAGTACTTC. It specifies CASSSTPQQYF.

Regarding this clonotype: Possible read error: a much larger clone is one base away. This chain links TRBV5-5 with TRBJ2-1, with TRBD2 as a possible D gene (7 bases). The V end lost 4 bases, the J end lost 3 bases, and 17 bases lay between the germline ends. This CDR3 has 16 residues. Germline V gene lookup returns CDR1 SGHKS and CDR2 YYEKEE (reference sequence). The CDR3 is CASSQTRGGGYNEQFF. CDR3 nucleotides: TGTGCCAGCAGCCAGACTAGAGGGGGGGGCTACAATGAGCAGTTCTTC.

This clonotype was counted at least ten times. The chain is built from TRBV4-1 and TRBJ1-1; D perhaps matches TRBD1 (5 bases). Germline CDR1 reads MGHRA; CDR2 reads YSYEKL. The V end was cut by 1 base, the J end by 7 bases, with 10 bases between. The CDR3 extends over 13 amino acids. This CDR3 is CASSQVADSEAFF. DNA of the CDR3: TGCGCCAGCAGCCAAGTGGCTGACAGTGAAGCTTTCTTT.

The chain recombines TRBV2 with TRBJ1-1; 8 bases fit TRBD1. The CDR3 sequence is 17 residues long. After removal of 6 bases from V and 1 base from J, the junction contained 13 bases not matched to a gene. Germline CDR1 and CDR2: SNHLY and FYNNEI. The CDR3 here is CASSRGGQEFRNTEAFF. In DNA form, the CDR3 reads TGTGCCAGCAGCCGAGGGGGACAGGAATTCCGGAACACTGAAGCTTTCTTT. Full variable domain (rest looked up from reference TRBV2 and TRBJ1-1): EPEVTQTPSHQVTQMGQEVILRCVPISNHLYFYWYRQILGQKVEFLVSFYNNEISEKSEIFDDQFSVERPDGSNFTLKIRSTKLEDSAMYFCASSRGGQEFRNTEAFFGQGTRLTVV.

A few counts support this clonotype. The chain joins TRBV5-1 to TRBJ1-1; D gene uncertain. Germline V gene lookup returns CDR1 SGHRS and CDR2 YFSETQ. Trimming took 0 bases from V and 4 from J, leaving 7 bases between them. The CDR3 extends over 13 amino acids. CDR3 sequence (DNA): TGCGCCAGCAGCTTGGGCCACCCCACTGAAGCTTTCTTT. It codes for CASSLGHPTEAFF.

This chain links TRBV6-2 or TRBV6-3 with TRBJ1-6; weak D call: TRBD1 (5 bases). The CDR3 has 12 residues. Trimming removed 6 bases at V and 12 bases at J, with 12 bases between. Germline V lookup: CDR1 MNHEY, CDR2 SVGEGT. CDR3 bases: TGTGCCAGCAGGGGGCCAAGAAGACCCCTCCACTTT. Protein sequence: CASRGPRRPLHF.

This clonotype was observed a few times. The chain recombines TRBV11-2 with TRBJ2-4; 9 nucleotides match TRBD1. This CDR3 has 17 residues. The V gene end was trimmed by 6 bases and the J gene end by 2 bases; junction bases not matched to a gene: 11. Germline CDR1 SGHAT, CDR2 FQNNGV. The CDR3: CASSRTGGQGTKNIQYF. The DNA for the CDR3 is TGTGCCAGCAGTAGGACCGGGGGACAGGGTACCAAAAACATTCAGTACTTC. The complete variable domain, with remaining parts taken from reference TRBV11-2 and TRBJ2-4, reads EAGVAQSPRYKIIEKRQSVAFWCNPISGHATLYWYQQILGQGPKLLIQFQNNGVVDDSQLPKDRFSAERLKGVDSTLKIQPAKLEDSAVYLCASSRTGGQGTKNIQYFGAGTRLSVL.

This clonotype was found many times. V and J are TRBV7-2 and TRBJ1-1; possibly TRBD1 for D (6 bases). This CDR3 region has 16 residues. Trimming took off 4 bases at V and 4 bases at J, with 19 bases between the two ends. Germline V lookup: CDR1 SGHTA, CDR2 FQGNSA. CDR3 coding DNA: TGTGCCAGCAGCTCCAACTGGGGGGCCCTGCGCACTGAAGCTTTCTTT. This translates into CASSSNWGALRTEAFF.

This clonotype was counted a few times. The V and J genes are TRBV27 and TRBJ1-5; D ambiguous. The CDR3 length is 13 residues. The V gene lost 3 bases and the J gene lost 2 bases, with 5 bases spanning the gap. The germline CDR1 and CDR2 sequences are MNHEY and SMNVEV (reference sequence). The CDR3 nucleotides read TGTGCCAGCAGTTTTGGACGCAATCAGCCCCAGCATTTT. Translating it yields CASSFGRNQPQHF.

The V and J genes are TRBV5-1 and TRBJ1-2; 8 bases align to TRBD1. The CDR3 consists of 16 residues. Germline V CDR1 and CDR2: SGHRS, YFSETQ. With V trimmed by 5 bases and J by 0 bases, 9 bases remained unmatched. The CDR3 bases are TGCGCCAGCAGTCAAGGACAGGGACTCCCTAACTATGGCTACACCTTC. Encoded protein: CASSQGQGLPNYGYTF.

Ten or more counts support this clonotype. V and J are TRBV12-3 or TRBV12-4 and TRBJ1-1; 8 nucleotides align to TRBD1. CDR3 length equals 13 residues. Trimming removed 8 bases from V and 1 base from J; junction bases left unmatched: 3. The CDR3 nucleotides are TGTGCCAGCCGAGACAGGGGGAACACTGAAGCTTTCTTT. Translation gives CASRDRGNTEAFF.

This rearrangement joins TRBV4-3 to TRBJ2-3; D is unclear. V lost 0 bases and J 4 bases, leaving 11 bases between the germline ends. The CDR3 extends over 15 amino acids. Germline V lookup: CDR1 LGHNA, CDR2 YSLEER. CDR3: CASSQDSRLADTQYF. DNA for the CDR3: TGCGCCAGCAGCCAAGATTCTAGGCTGGCAGATACGCAGTATTTT.

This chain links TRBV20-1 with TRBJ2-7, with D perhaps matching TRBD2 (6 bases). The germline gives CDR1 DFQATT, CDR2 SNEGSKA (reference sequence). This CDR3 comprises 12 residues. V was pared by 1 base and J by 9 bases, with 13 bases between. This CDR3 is CSARVTGLSQYF. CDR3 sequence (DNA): TGCAGTGCTAGAGTCACGGGACTTTCGCAGTACTTC.